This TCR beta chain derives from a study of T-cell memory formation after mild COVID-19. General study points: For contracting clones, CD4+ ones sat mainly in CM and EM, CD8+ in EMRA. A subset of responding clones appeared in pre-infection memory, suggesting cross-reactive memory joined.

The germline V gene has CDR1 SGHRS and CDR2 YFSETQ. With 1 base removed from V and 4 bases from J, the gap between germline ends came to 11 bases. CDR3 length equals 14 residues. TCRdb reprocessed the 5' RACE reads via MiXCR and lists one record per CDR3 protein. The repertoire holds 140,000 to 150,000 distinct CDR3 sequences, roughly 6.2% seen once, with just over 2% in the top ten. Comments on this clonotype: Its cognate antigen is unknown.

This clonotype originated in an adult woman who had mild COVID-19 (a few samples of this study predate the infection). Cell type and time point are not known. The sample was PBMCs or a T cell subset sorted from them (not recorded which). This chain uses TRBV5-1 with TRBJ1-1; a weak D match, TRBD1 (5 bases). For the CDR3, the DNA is TGCGCCAGCAGCTTGACAGCCGGGACCACTGAAGCTTTCTTT. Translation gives CASSLTAGTTEAFF.